A single sample is the source of the 20 T cell receptor delta chains below, sequenced in a study of γδ T cells in repeated Plasmodium falciparum infection. Bulk repertoires came from Vgamma9/Vdelta2+ or Vdelta2-negative gammadelta T cells flow-sorted from PBMC. TCRdb re-analyzed the multiplex PCR reads via CATT. Among tens of thousands of delta-chain clones listed, around 1.7% were seen once. Sample: gamma-delta T cells from blood. These receptor sequences come from a pool of human donors (malaria-infected and uninfected, not separated).

This clone was detected many times. At the DNA level, this CDR3 is encoded by other sequences in the same sample as well. The CDR3 protein is CALGNQRTLRGLTYYWGIQREYTHKLIF. In DNA form, the CDR3 reads TGTGCTCTTGGGAACCAACGGACATTACGGGGGCTTACCTATTACTGGGGGATACAAAGAGAGTATACGCATAAACTCATCTTT. The chain combines TRDV1 with TRDJ1; 12 bases are shared with TRDD3. The CDR3 contains 28 residues. V trimming: 5 bases; J trimming: 6 bases; junction bases outside the gene matches: 46. Germline V gene lookup returns CDR1 TSWWSYY and CDR2 QGS.

This clone appeared a few times. TCRdb attributes to this sequence the protein of a much larger clone, which differs from the DNA translation at residue 15; a read error is likely, and the protein displayed is translated from the DNA. The chain employs TRDV1 and TRDJ1; 10 nucleotides agree with TRDD3. TCRdb does not report a J gene; here it was assigned by matching the DNA to germline references. The trim removed 1 base at V and 0 bases at J, leaving 17 bases unmatched. The germline gives CDR1 TSWWSYY, CDR2 QGS. The CDR3 runs 21 residues. The CDR3 region is CALGEPFSWGIYSLHTDKLIF. The DNA for the CDR3 is TGTGCTCTTGGGGAACCTTTCAGCTGGGGGATATATTCCCTGCACACCGATAAACTCATCTTT.

Points on this clone: A read error is likely here: a far larger clone is one base away. Other DNA sequences within the sample encode an identical CDR3. V gene TRDV2 combines with J gene TRDJ1; 13 bases agree with TRDD3. Assignment of the J gene here rests on matching the DNA to germline, because TCRdb gives none. Per the germline V gene, CDR1 is GEAIGNYY and CDR2 is EKD. J was trimmed by 0 bases and V by 0 bases; bases with no gene match: 21. CDR3 length equals 23 residues. CDR3: CACDTEFSKLGDTRQTYTDKLIF. The CDR3 DNA is TGTGCCTGTGACACCGAGTTCTCCAAACTGGGGGATACGCGCCAGACGTACACCGATAAACTCATCTTT.

Ten or more counts support this clone. A far larger clone differs by one base, so this is likely a read error. This sample includes further DNA sequences coding for the same CDR3. This chain uses TRDV1 with TRDJ1; TRDD3 matches at 10 bases. CDR3 length: 22 amino acids. Per the germline V gene, CDR1 is TSWWSYY and CDR2 is QGS. The J segment lost 0 bases and the V segment lost 3 bases, leaving 22 bases of the junction unmatched. The CDR3 loop reads CALGELSYNVLLGDAYTDKLIF. CDR3 nucleotide sequence: TGTGCTCTTGGGGAGCTAAGCTACAACGTCTTACTGGGGGATGCTTACACCGATAAACTCATCTTT.

In the case of this clone: The TCRdb protein comes from a much larger clone and disagrees with this DNA's translation at residue 20, likely due to a read error; the protein given here is derived from the DNA. With the J gene uncalled, the V gene is TRAV38-2/DV8; the table calls TRDD3, which could not be checked here. The CDR3 sequence is 21 residues long. The germline V gene encodes CDR1 TSESDYY and CDR2 QEAYKQQN. CDR3 bases: TGTGCTTATAGGAGCGCGGAAACCTACCGTTTGCTGGGGATATGGGCCGATAAACTCACCTTT. Amino acid sequence: CAYRSAETYRLLGIWADKLTF.

In its sample, this clone was seen a few times. A far larger clone is a single base away, which makes a read error likely. The same CDR3 is also encoded by other DNA sequences in this sample. The chain couples TRDV1 to TRDJ1, with a tentative D call TRDD3 (10 bases). TCRdb leaves out the J gene; it was filled in here by matching the DNA to germline. V gave up 4 bases and J gave up 7 bases, with 46 bases separating them. Germline CDR1 reads TSWWSYY; CDR2 reads QGS. The CDR3 covers 24 residues. CDR3 sequence: CALGGEMPSYLSLLTGGFFGKLIF. Here the CDR3 DNA reads TGTGCTCTTGGGGGAGAGATGCCTTCCTACCTCTCTCTCCTAACTGGGGGATTTTTCGGTAAACTCATCTTT.

To note about this clone: TCRdb's protein for this DNA is that of a much larger clone and differs from the translation at residue 7, likely a read error; the protein shown is the DNA translation. The gene calls are TRDV2 and TRDJ1; 8 bases are a match to TRDD3. V shed 2 bases and J 0 bases; nucleotides not matched to a gene: 19. Germline V gene sequence: CDR1 GEAIGNYY, CDR2 EKD. The CDR3 is made up of 20 amino acids. The CDR3 is CACDIDWPRGDRKYTDKLIF. The CDR3, as DNA: TGTGCCTGTGACATTGACTGGCCTCGGGGGGATAGAAAGTACACCGATAAACTCATCTTT.

As for this clone: The translation of this DNA and the TCRdb protein of a much larger clone differ at residue 10, probably owing to a read error; the protein shown here is translated from the DNA. For the CDR3, the DNA is TGTGCCTGTGACACCTCCTGCTCTTTACTCCTACCCGGGGTGGCCACCGATAAACTCATCTTT. Residues: CACDTSCSLLLPGVATDKLIF. This chain connects TRDV2 to TRDJ1, with D perhaps matching TRDD2 (6 bases). TCRdb leaves out the J gene; it was filled in here by matching the DNA to germline. Germline CDR1 reads GEAIGNYY; CDR2 reads EKD. The V end was cut by 0 bases, the J end by 1 base, with 29 bases between. This CDR3 is 21 amino acids long.

The sample holds many counts of this clone. CDR3 nucleotide sequence: TGTGCTCTTGGGGAACCCATAAACTTTCTTCCTACTGGTACTGGTTACACCGATAAACTCATCTTT. Protein sequence: CALGEPINFLPTGTGYTDKLIF. The chain links TRDV1 to TRDJ1, with 8 bases matching TRDD2. CDR3 size: 22 residues. Per the germline V gene, CDR1 is TSWWSYY and CDR2 is QGS. J gave up 0 bases and V 1 base, and 22 bases lay outside the gene matches.

Of note for this clone: The protein recorded in TCRdb matches a much larger clone and deviates from this DNA's translation at residue 18, suggesting a read error; the protein here is obtained by translating the DNA. This rearrangement joins TRDV1 to TRDJ1; TRDD3 matches at 13 bases. Because TCRdb records no J gene, it was assigned here through a match of the DNA to germline. This CDR3 spans 21 amino acids. CDR1 and CDR2 from the germline V gene are TSWWSYY and QGS. CDR3 DNA sequence: TGTGCTCTTGGCAAACGGTCCAACTGGGGGATACGAGGGGGGTACACCGATAGACTCATCTTT. It is translated as CALGKRSNWGIRGGYTDRLIF.

This clone has a handful of counts. TCRdb's protein for this DNA is that of a much larger clone and differs from the translation at residue 10, likely a read error; the protein shown is the DNA translation. The chain is built from TRDV1 and TRDJ1; 12 bases match TRDD3. This CDR3 region has 21 residues. Losses at the gene ends were 2 bases for V and 8 bases for J; bases not matched to a gene: 24. Germline V gene data show CDR1 as TSWWSYY and CDR2 as QGS. CDR3 sequence: CALGETLKFPGYWGILGKLIF. CDR3 nucleotides: TGTGCTCTTGGGGAAACCTTAAAATTCCCGGGGTACTGGGGGATACTGGGGAAACTCATCTTT.

This clone was seen ten or more times. This likely stems from a read error, as it lies one base from a far larger clone. Other DNA sequences in this sample translate to the same CDR3. The chain joins TRDV2 to TRDJ1; 11 bases agree with TRDD3. This CDR3 region has 17 residues. CDR1 is GEAIGNYY, CDR2 EKD, per germline. The trim removed 7 bases at V and 5 bases at J, leaving 17 bases unmatched. The CDR3 DNA sequence: TGTGCCTGCGGACTGGGGGATATTTTTGGGTCCGCTGATAAACTCATCTTT. This gives the protein CACGLGDIFGSADKLIF.

This clone came up a few times. TCRdb's listed protein matches a much larger clone and diverges from this DNA's translation at residue 14, likely through a read error; the protein shown comes from the DNA. This chain connects TRDV1 to TRDJ4, with TRDD2 as a possible D gene (6 bases). The J gene, not given by TCRdb, was assigned here from a germline match of the nucleotide sequence. Germline CDR1 TSWWSYY, CDR2 QGS. Trimming pared 0 bases from V and 3 bases from J, leaving 35 bases between. The CDR3 has 22 amino acids. The CDR3, as DNA: TGTGCTCTTGGGGAACTTCATAAGGCCTTCCAGAACTACCGGGGGCCCCTTGGACCCCTGATCTTT. Translated, it gives CALGELHKAFQNYRGPLGPLIF.

About this clone itself: A single base is all that separates this from a far larger clone, so a read error is likely. This sample includes further DNA sequences coding for the same CDR3. This rearrangement joins TRDV1 to TRDJ1; 10 positions agree with TRDD3. The V and J ends lost 1 base and 0 bases, in that order; junction bases with no gene match: 17. This CDR3 is built from 21 residues. Per the germline V gene, CDR1 is TSWWSYY and CDR2 is QGS. The CDR3 nucleotides read TGTGCTCTTGGGGAACACCTCGCAGGCACTGGGGGATCCCTGTACACCGATAAACTCATCTTT. It translates to CALGEHLAGTGGSLYTDKLIF.

In this sample, this clone turned up many times. The protein TCRdb gives is from a much larger clone and does not agree with this DNA's translation at residue 14, likely a read error; the protein shown here comes from the DNA. The chain has TRDV1 and TRDJ1; possibly TRDD2 or TRDD3 for D (8 bases each). Germline CDR1 TSWWSYY, CDR2 QGS. CDR3 size: 20 residues. Trimming left V 2 bases short and J 0 bases short, with 25 bases between. The CDR3 nucleotides are TGTGCTCTTGGGGAAATCCTTCCTAAGCACTGGGGGCTCCACACCGATAAACTCATCTTT. Protein sequence: CALGEILPKHWGLHTDKLIF.

This clone was observed a few times. TCRdb's listed protein matches a much larger clone and diverges from this DNA's translation at residue 8, likely through a read error; the protein shown comes from the DNA. This CDR3 reads CALGEPSLLLRYWGILNKLIF. The CDR3 coding sequence is TGTGCTCTTGGGGAACCCTCCCTCCTACTACGTTACTGGGGGATACTCAATAAACTCATCTTT. This chain connects TRDV1 to TRDJ1, with TRDD3 identical over 12 bases. Unmatched junction bases numbered 21, after V lost 1 base and J lost 6 bases. Per germline, CDR1 TSWWSYY and CDR2 QGS. The CDR3 runs 21 residues.

This clone was observed a few times. TCRdb's protein for this DNA is that of a much larger clone and differs from the translation at residue 18, likely a read error; the protein shown is the DNA translation. The chain uses TRDV1 and TRDJ1, with 7 bases fitting TRDD3. TCRdb leaves out the J gene; it was filled in here by matching the DNA to germline. CDR3 length: 21 amino acids. CDR1 is TSWWSYY and CDR2 is QGS in the germline V gene. CDR3 nucleotide sequence: TGTGCTCTTGGGGGCTTAACCTCTCTTCGGTACTGGGGACCGGACACCGATAGACTCATCTTT. Encoded protein: CALGGLTSLRYWGPDTDRLIF.

This clone has just a few counts. The translation of this DNA and the TCRdb protein of a much larger clone differ at residue 8, probably owing to a read error; the protein shown here is translated from the DNA. The rearrangement joins TRDV1 to TRDJ1; TRDD3 is a possible D gene (6 bases). Looked up from germline, CDR1 is TSWWSYY and CDR2 is QGS. This CDR3 is built from 16 residues. Trimming removed 0 bases at V and 4 bases at J, with 15 bases between. The CDR3 bases are TGTGCTCTTGGGGAACTAGGACCCCGGGGGAGCGATAAACTCATCTTT. Translating gives CALGELGPRGSDKLIF.

This clone was seen a handful of times. The protein TCRdb lists belongs to a much larger clone and differs from this DNA's translation at residue 19, which points to a read error; the protein shown is made from the DNA. The rearrangement uses TRDV2 and TRDJ1, with 8 bases matching TRDD3. The CDR3 is 22 residues long. CDR1 and CDR2 (germline): GEAIGNYY, EKD. As DNA, the CDR3 is TGTGCCTGTGAAAAGGAACCAATCGGGGTATTTACTGGGGGGCCGTACACCGATAGACTCATCTTT. Translated: CACEKEPIGVFTGGPYTDRLIF.

As concerns this clone: A far larger clone is one nucleotide away, so this likely arose from a read error. This sample also contains other DNA sequences that code for the same CDR3. The chain uses TRDV3 and TRDJ1; 13 nucleotides match TRDD3. The germline V gene encodes CDR1 TVYSNPD and CDR2 GDNSRS (reference sequence). CDR3 length: 19 residues. The CDR3 DNA reads as TGTGCCTGCCCCCGACTGGGGGATACGCACGTGGGTCTCACCGATAAACTCATCTTC. Amino acids: CACPRLGDTHVGLTDKLIF.